The sequence of this TCR beta chain was determined in a study of T cells after posttransplantation cyclophosphamide (dated by TCRdb to the mid-2010s). Describing the broader study: The study tracked T cell repertoire reconstitution by TRB sequencing after myeloablative bone marrow transplantation using posttransplantation cyclophosphamide as GVHD prophylaxis. TRB sequencing was also done on up to about 3 additional blood samples from 2 to 5.2 years after transplant in 3 patients, and on pretransplant blood from a handful of patients. Blood from all 35 or so PTCy patients with 1-year posttransplant specimens was subjected to TRB sequencing. Samples from approximately 40 PTCy-treated patients and 16 related bone marrow donors of those patients were subjected to antigen receptor sequencing. Because TRA and TRB clonality correlated tightly in 8 to 10 samples, the subsequent TCR analyses were limited to TRB only. Public TRB sequences were queried against a database of over 3,500 sequences associated with responses to pathogens, tumor antigens, self-antigens and alloantigens. Beyond this particular receptor, the publication reports: Across roughly 40 patients, recipient CMV seropositivity and CMV reactivation were highly associated with TRB clonality; PTCy diversity was similar to CNI/methotrexate controls. The TRB repertoires of T cells infiltrating skin or GI tract showed only limited overlap with the TRB repertoires of T cells in blood. Donor-recipient similarity was low at 1-2 months but increased during the first year, and donor CD8+ memory clones often dominated later blood repertoires.

Measured from the cysteine to the phenylalanine, the CDR3 is 15 residues long. Just the 45-base CDR3 DNA is kept, in frame starting at base 1. From the germline V gene (reference sequence), CDR1 is MNHNY and CDR2 is SVGAGI. V is pared back by 4 bases and J by 2 bases, with 13 bases lying between the germline termini. TRB sequencing used genomic DNA with the immunoSEQ assay at survey resolution or the hsTCRB kit. Turning to the authors' computational methods: Initial read processing used immunoSEQ software, and repertoire analyses used the LymphoSeq R package. Clonality was calculated as 1 minus normalized Shannon entropy, and the Gini coefficient was also calculated for each TRB dataset. To infer phenotypes in unsorted samples, TRB sequences from sorted subsets of the recipient or donor were mapped onto unsorted samples from the same recipient. As stored in TCRdb, this immuneACCESS dataset retains in-frame rearrangements with V and J assigned. A fraction of the clones does not appear; measured against another copy, unresolved V genes explain less than half of the discrepancy, and the remainder lacks a known reason. V and J calls and clone size are given by that table; D and trimming were obtained from the DNA. This sample lists 45,000 to 65,000 clones; about 86% were detected once. The ten most abundant clones make up 2.8% of the sample.

Of note for this clone: This clone's antigen is unknown. No much larger clone exists at a distance of one base, and base qualities are not known.

PTCy-treated patients came from a prospective multi-institutional clinical trial. Peripheral blood and bone marrow mononuclear cells were isolated by Ficoll-Hypaque density centrifugation and were cryopreserved. The sequenced sample consisted of PBMCs. The receptor was isolated from a man aged 25-45 years with a blood cancer, CMV-positive, and with a related stem cell donor. In this chain, TRBV6-6 is recombined with TRBJ2-3; the D region possibly corresponds to TRBD1 (6 bases align). The CDR3 in this case is CASSSQGKNTDTQYF. The DNA sequence is as follows: TGTGCCAGCAGTTCTCAGGGGAAAAACACAGATACGCAGTATTTT.